The present T cell receptor beta chain was sequenced within a study of T cell responses to AZD1222 COVID-19 vaccine (dated by TCRdb to about 2021). As for the study more broadly: TCR sequencing covered roughly 230 trial participants: 200 to 220 given two doses of AZD1222 and about 26 given two doses of MenACWY control vaccine. Enrollment into the trials was organized by age into subgroups of 18-55, 56-69 and 70-plus years, and those subgroups contained roughly 160, 29 and 62 TCR-sequenced participants, respectively.

As concerns this clone: Its antigen target is currently unknown. No base-level quality is on record; no much larger clone is a single base apart.

According to the study, the label for this sample's time point signals: about 28 days (+/-7) after the second vaccine dose. Because spike-specific TCR depth and breadth did not differ between the two schedules, AZD1222 recipients who got a second dose at roughly 4 weeks were pooled with those who got a second dose at roughly 12 weeks. The vaccinee samples were drawn from two UK trials, COV001 and COV002, one of which was a single-blind randomized controlled phase 2/3 trial testing AZD1222 (ChAdOx1 nCoV-19) in healthy adults. Trial participant PBMC samples were collected at day 0 and day 28 after the second dose for TCRbeta chain sequencing. Study-wide findings and limitations: No day 14 peak-response samples were available, so repertoires were characterized only after the peak T cell response. After two AZD1222 doses, spike-specific TCR breadth and depth were significantly higher than at day 0 and than in MenACWY recipients. Participants were mostly white British and included more females than males, and it was suggested by the authors that clonal diversity may have been underestimated. Conclusions about previously exposed vaccinees were limited because only six or seven AZD1222 recipients were SARS-CoV-2 seropositive at baseline. Epitopes outside the regions mutated in the B.1.351 and B.1.1.7 variants were reportedly recognized by nearly half of the unique spike-specific TCRs. The vaccine-associated CD4 TCRs covered the entire spike protein, and the dominant responses fell in regions 160-218 and 743-854. In the small 56-69-year group, the increase in depth fell short of significance, most likely because of low power.

The CDR3 regions of human TCRbeta chains were analyzed by immunosequencing. Turning to the authors' computational methods: Repertoire TCRs were checked for matches against a reference library of SARS-CoV-2-specific TCRs that had been generated using the MIRA antigen-specificity platform. Breadth was defined as the fraction of unique TCRs that were SARS-CoV-2-associated, and depth was defined as the fraction of total T cells that were SARS-CoV-2-associated. Using the MIRA data, every spike-specific TCR was mapped to the spike region that the TCR reacted to and assigned to either a CD4 or a CD8 class. Log10-transformed breadth and depth values were compared by one-way ANOVA with Sidak's multiple comparisons tests. The source is immuneACCESS, and TCRdb retained only in-frame sequences with V and J called. Part of the clones is not carried over; for the studies checked, unresolved V genes explain less than half of this, and the remainder is unexplained. Clone size and the V and J calls come from that table; the DNA yielded D and trimming. The sample table contains 90,000 to 120,000 clones; only one count was recorded for 70% to 90% of them. The ten largest make up about 5% of the sample.

From the cysteine up to the phenylalanine, the CDR3 has a length of 15 residues. This entry keeps only the CDR3 DNA: 45 bases, framed from base 1. CDR1 and CDR2 are read off the germline V gene as SQVTM and ANQGSEA. V is cut by 5 bases and J by 8 bases, and the space between the germline ends is 23 bases. This clonotype was obtained from an adult who received the AZD1222 COVID-19 vaccine. Sequencing used peripheral blood, obtained 28 days after the second AZD1222 dose. The rearranged segments are TRBV29-1 and TRBJ2-3, and the D gene may be TRBD1, 7 bases matching. The CDR3 protein is CSVPPGGQVWGTQYF. The DNA is as follows: TGCAGCGTTCCGCCAGGGGGGCAGGTGTGGGGTACGCAGTATTTT.